This TCR beta chain comes out of a study of long-term antiretroviral therapy in people with HIV. Germline CDR1 reads KGHSH; CDR2 reads LQKENI. There are 16 residues in the CDR3. V was cut by 0 bases and J by 5 bases, with 17 bases left in between. Findings and caveats of the study: Pre-ART-expanded clones dominated the repertoire at all time points.

At the survey level, the v3.0 immunoSEQ assay was run. Assay used: immunoSEQ multiplex PCR; TCRdb lists only in-frame clones, some missing. The table shows approximately 32,000 clones, with roughly 82% occurring only once. A note on this clone: Its antigen is not known.

The rearrangement uses TRBV18 and TRBJ2-7; no reliable D call. This specimen was unsorted PBMCs, taken 0.3 years after starting antiretroviral therapy. This TCR derives from a man younger than 35 with HIV. In nucleotides, the CDR3 is TGTGCCAGCTCACCACCTCTGAACTCTAGTATACACGAGCAGTACTTC. As protein: CASSPPLNSSIHEQYF.